The present entry profiles one TCR beta chain with its context. Produced via immunoSEQ multiplex PCR; TCRdb's table is partial and in-frame only. The table includes 60,000 to 65,000 clones, roughly 90% detected once. These data come from a study of T cell changes during pregnancy in multiple sclerosis. This CDR3 contains 18 residues. Germline CDR1 and CDR2: SGHNT and YYREEE (reference sequence). The junction had 13 bases not matched to a gene; V was cut back by 0 bases and J by 7 bases. This TCR came from a female donor with multiple sclerosis, enrolled in a pregnancy study. The sequenced sample was peripheral blood, obtained in the first trimester of pregnancy. This sequence joins TRBV5-4 and TRBJ2-2; 9 bases align to TRBD1. CDR3 DNA: TGTGCCAGCAGCTTGGAAATGGTGGGACAGGGAACCGTCGGGGAGCTGTTTTTT. As protein: CASSLEMVGQGTVGELFF.